This passage covers 22 T cell receptor beta chains from one sample sequenced in a study of early T cells in non-severe SARS-CoV-2 infection. TCRdb processed the 5' RACE reads anew with MiXCR; each CDR3 protein has one entry. Of about 42,000 distinct CDR3 sequences in the sample, around 7% were seen once. Sequenced input: whole blood. The receptors come from an adult who was a healthcare worker with PCR-confirmed SARS-CoV-2 infection or an uninfected control (not recorded which).

The chain recombines TRBV2 with TRBJ1-2, with D possibly TRBD1 on 6 matching bases. V lost 7 bases and J lost 6, with 15 bases in between. This CDR3 has 13 amino acids. Germline V gives CDR1 SNHLY, CDR2 FYNNEI. This chain's CDR3 is CASTPTGFHGYTF. In nucleotides, the CDR3 is TGTGCCAGCACCCCAACAGGGTTCCATGGCTACACCTTC. The full variable domain, with the rest looked up from reference TRBV2 and TRBJ1-2, is EPEVTQTPSHQVTQMGQEVILRCVPISNHLYFYWYRQILGQKVEFLVSFYNNEISEKSEIFDDQFSVERPDGSNFTLKIRSTKLEDSAMYFCASTPTGFHGYTFGSGTRLTVV.

This clonotype occurred a few times. The CDR3 sequence: CSVRGQSAYGYTF. CDR3 DNA sequence: TGCAGCGTCAGGGGACAGTCGGCCTATGGCTACACCTTC. The genes are TRBV29-1 and TRBJ1-2; 7 bases agree with TRBD1. The CDR3 runs 13 residues. From germline, CDR1 is SQVTM and CDR2 ANQGSEA. J was trimmed by 4 bases and V by 6 bases; bases with no gene match: 8.

This clonotype was observed at least ten times. The chain employs TRBV27 and TRBJ1-2; D unclear. The CDR3 is 17 amino acids. V lost 1 base and J 6 bases, leaving 21 bases between the germline ends. Germline V gene data show CDR1 as MNHEY and CDR2 as SMNVEV (reference sequence). The CDR3 region is CASSLFDQASFVHGYTF. The CDR3 region has the DNA TGTGCCAGCAGTTTATTCGATCAGGCCTCTTTTGTCCATGGCTACACCTTC.

This clonotype occurred many times. The CDR3: CASSPQPAGGNQPQHF. The CDR3 coding sequence is TGTGCCAGCAGTCCCCAGCCGGCGGGGGGCAATCAGCCCCAGCATTTT. The V gene is TRBV12-3 or TRBV12-4, the J gene TRBJ1-5; a possible D gene is TRBD1 (5 bases). The V end was cut by 5 bases, the J end by 2 bases, with 16 bases between. The CDR3 is made up of 16 amino acids.

In its sample, this clonotype was seen a few times. This chain links TRBV4-1 with TRBJ1-2; D ambiguous. V dropped 5 bases and J dropped 1 base, with 5 bases sitting between them. Germline V gene lookup returns CDR1 MGHRA and CDR2 YSYEKL. The CDR3 covers 12 residues. This CDR3 is CASSGLNYGYTF. The CDR3 DNA follows: TGCGCCAGCAGCGGACTTAACTATGGCTACACCTTC.

V usage is TRBV18 and J usage is TRBJ1-1; possible D gene TRBD1, 5 bases. Germline assignment: CDR1 KGHSH and CDR2 LQKENI. The CDR3 loop spans 13 amino acids. V lost 6 bases, J lost 1 base, and 9 bases lay in between. The CDR3 spells CASSTDGNTEAFF. CDR3 coding DNA: TGTGCCAGCTCGACAGACGGGAACACTGAAGCTTTCTTT.

This clonotype was seen a few times. V usage is TRBV6-2 or TRBV6-3 and J usage is TRBJ2-2, with a possible D match to TRBD1 (6 bases). Germline V lookup: CDR1 MNHEY, CDR2 SVGEGT. The V and J ends lost 7 bases and 1 base respectively, with 16 bases between them. The CDR3 extends over 16 amino acids. CDR3 DNA: TGTGCCAGCATCCCTCCGGGACATCGGAACACCGGGGAGCTGTTTTTT. It is translated as CASIPPGHRNTGELFF.

There are a few counts of this clonotype. This chain joins TRBV6-6 and TRBJ2-7, with 14 bases lining up with TRBD2. The length of the CDR3 is 18 residues. Germline V gene data show CDR1 as MNHNY and CDR2 as SVGAGI (reference sequence). V was clipped by 2 bases and J by 0 bases; unmatched bases: 6. DNA of the CDR3: TGTGCCAGCAGTTACCCGGCCGGGACTAGCGGGGGCTCCTACGAGCAGTACTTC. It translates to CASSYPAGTSGGSYEQYF.

This clonotype was found many times. The chain joins TRBV28 to TRBJ2-2; D gene unclear. The CDR3 runs 15 residues. Germline values: CDR1 MDHEN, CDR2 SYDVKM. Trimming cost V 6 bases and J 5 bases, with 16 bases left between them. CDR3 loop: CASRKWVARTGELFF. The CDR3 DNA follows: TGTGCCAGCAGAAAATGGGTTGCGAGGACCGGGGAGCTGTTTTTT.

This clonotype occurred many times. The V and J genes are TRBV27 and TRBJ2-5, with 11 bases aligning to TRBD2. Germline-derived CDR1 and CDR2 are MNHEY and SMNVEV (reference sequence). The CDR3 covers 17 residues. V dropped 2 bases and J dropped 7; count of bases not matched to a gene: 12. CDR3 nucleotide sequence: TGTGCCAGCAGTTTACTAGCGGGGGGCCCAAGAGAGAGGACCCAGTACTTC. It encodes CASSLLAGGPRERTQYF.

The DNA of the CDR3 is TGCGCCAGCAGCCCTCGACAGAGTACCACCTACGAGCAGTACTTC. Translated: CASSPRQSTTYEQYF. The chain uses TRBV4-1 and TRBJ2-7, with D possibly being TRBD1 (5 bases). Deletions cut 4 bases from V and 2 bases from J, with 15 bases between. This CDR3 comprises 15 residues. CDR1 is MGHRA, CDR2 YSYEKL, per germline.

In regard to this clonotype: A read error may be the cause here, since a much bigger clone is one base away. CDR3 sequence (DNA): TGTGCCAGCAGCCCCTCATGGGACGTTCCTCTGAATACGCAGTATTTT. This gives the protein CASSPSWDVPLNTQYF. This chain joins TRBV11-1 and TRBJ2-3, with D possibly being TRBD1 or TRBD2 (5 bases each). Trimming pared 5 bases from V and 7 bases from J, leaving 22 bases between. This CDR3 is built from 16 residues. The germline V gene encodes CDR1 SGHAT and CDR2 FQDESV (reference sequence).

The chain carries TRBV6-5 and TRBJ1-2; possible D gene TRBD1, 5 bases. V was shortened by 2 bases and J by 3 bases, with 16 bases between the two germline ends. Germline lookup yields CDR1 MNHEY and CDR2 SVGAGI. This CDR3 region has 16 residues. In nucleotides, the CDR3 is TGTGCCAGCAGTTACGGCCAGGGAGTGGTGGACTATGGCTACACCTTC. It is translated as CASSYGQGVVDYGYTF.

This clonotype was seen a handful of times. This rearrangement joins TRBV5-1 to TRBJ2-3, with TRBD1 as a possible D gene (6 bases). The CDR3 has 14 amino acids. Germline CDR1 SGHRS, CDR2 YFSETQ. Trimming cost V 2 bases and J 6 bases, with 13 bases left between them. The CDR3 DNA is TGCGCCAGCAGCTTACAGGGTTCGGGGGATACGCAGTATTTT. Translated: CASSLQGSGDTQYF.

The chain uses TRBV18 and TRBJ1-2; D is ambiguous. V lost 4 bases to trimming and J lost 0 bases, with 6 bases between them. Germline V gives CDR1 KGHSH, CDR2 LQKENI. The CDR3 is made up of 13 amino acids. CDR3 nucleotides: TGTGCCAGCTCACACCAGCCTAACTATGGCTACACCTTC. Translation: CASSHQPNYGYTF.

This clonotype has a count of ten or more. The rearrangement joins TRBV12-3 or TRBV12-4 to TRBJ1-6; possibly TRBD1 for D (6 bases). Trimming took off 6 bases at V and 7 bases at J, with 16 bases between the two ends. The CDR3 sequence is 15 residues long. CDR3 DNA: TGTGCCAGCAGCTACGGGGGCCAGAACAATTCACCCCTCCACTTT. Residues: CASSYGGQNNSPLHF.

In its sample, this clonotype was seen a few times. The rearrangement uses TRBV4-1 and TRBJ1-6, with 9 nucleotides matching TRBD1. CDR3 length: 17 amino acids. In germline, CDR1 is MGHRA, CDR2 YSYEKL. The V segment lost 0 bases and the J segment 10 bases; nucleotides outside the gene matches: 10. The CDR3 is CASSQEGWGQGDSPLHF. CDR3 nucleotides: TGCGCCAGCAGCCAAGAAGGATGGGGACAGGGCGACTCACCCCTCCACTTT.

This clonotype appeared a few times. This chain joins TRBV10-3 and TRBJ2-7, with D possibly matching TRBD2 (5 bases). CDR1 and CDR2 from the germline V gene are ENHRY and SYGVKD. This CDR3 contains 14 residues. Deletions cut 3 bases from V and 4 bases from J, with 13 bases between. The CDR3 is CAISDYGVTYEQYF. Written as DNA, the CDR3 is TGTGCCATCAGTGACTACGGGGTTACGTACGAGCAGTACTTC.

This clonotype was recorded a few times. V is TRBV3-1 and J is TRBJ1-2; a possible D gene is TRBD1 (5 bases). Deletions cut 4 bases from V and 2 bases from J, with 17 bases between. Germline lookup yields CDR1 LGHDT and CDR2 YNNKEL (reference sequence). The CDR3 contains 16 residues. In DNA, the CDR3 is TGTGCCAGCAGCCTAAGGGGCGGAGACGGCAACTATGGCTACACCTTC. This translates into CASSLRGGDGNYGYTF.

This clonotype has a count of ten or more. The V gene is TRBV6-6, the J gene TRBJ1-3, with D unresolved. CDR1 is MNHNY, CDR2 SVGAGI, per germline (reference sequence). The germline V and J ends were trimmed by 2 bases and 4 bases, with 15 bases remaining between them. The CDR3 extends over 16 amino acids. The chain's CDR3 is CASSYPSGASGNTIYF. The CDR3 nucleotides read TGTGCCAGCAGTTACCCATCCGGAGCCTCCGGAAACACCATATATTTT.

This clonotype was recorded a few times. This chain connects TRBV29-1 to TRBJ1-5; 7 nucleotides match TRBD1. Germline V CDR1 and CDR2: SQVTM, ANQGSEA. V lost 4 bases and J lost 2; bases outside the gene matches: 5. This CDR3 has 14 residues. The CDR3 region has the DNA TGCAGCGTTGTGGCAGGGGGGGGCAATCAGCCCCAGCATTTT. It codes for CSVVAGGGNQPQHF.

This chain connects TRBV20-1 to TRBJ2-1; weak D call: TRBD2 (5 bases). The CDR3 is 14 amino acids. Per germline, CDR1 DFQATT and CDR2 SNEGSKA (reference sequence). Trimming stripped 0 bases from V and 7 bases from J, with 13 bases between. The CDR3 DNA reads TGCAGTGCTAGAGATATGGGAGAGCGAAATGAGCAGTTCTTC. This gives the protein CSARDMGERNEQFF.